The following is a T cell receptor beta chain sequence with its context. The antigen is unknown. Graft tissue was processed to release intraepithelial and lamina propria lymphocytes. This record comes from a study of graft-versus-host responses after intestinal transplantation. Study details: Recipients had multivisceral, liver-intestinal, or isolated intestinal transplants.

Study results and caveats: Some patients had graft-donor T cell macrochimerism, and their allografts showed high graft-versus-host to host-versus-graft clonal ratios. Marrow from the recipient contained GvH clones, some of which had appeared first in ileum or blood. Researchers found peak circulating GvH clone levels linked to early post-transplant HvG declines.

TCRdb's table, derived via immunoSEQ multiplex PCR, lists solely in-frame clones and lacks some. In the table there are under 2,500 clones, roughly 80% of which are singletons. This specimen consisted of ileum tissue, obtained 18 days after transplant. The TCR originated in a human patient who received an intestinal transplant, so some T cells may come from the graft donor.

CDR3 DNA: TGTGCCAGCAGCTTGATACAGGGGAAGGATGGCTACACCTTC. This gives the protein CASSLIQGKDGYTF. The chain employs TRBV5-6 and TRBJ1-2; TRBD1 matches 7 bases. The CDR3 is made up of 14 amino acids. Germline lookup yields CDR1 SGHDT and CDR2 YYEEEE. Germline trimming cut 1 base from V and 6 bases from J; bases unmatched to any gene: 6.